The sequence of this T cell receptor (beta chain) was determined in a study of T cells in Graves' hyperthyroidism and ophthalmopathy. General study points: Blood held most thyroid clonotypes expanded above 0.001 frequency.

A remark on this clonotype: Its antigen remains unknown.

Amplified TCR beta CDR3 regions derived from RNA transcripts. Initially, a first-round RT-PCR of the TCR CDR3 employed the HTBI primer set. TCRdb ran MiXCR on the multiplex PCR reads and lists one entry per CDR3 protein. The sample includes roughly 840,000 distinct CDR3 sequences, 35% to 45% seen only once; the top ten take 7.5% to 9.5%. The V end was cut by 4 bases, the J end by 5 bases, with 16 bases between. CDR3 size: 15 residues. The germline V gene encodes CDR1 SGHDN and CDR2 FVKESK. Clinicians diagnosed patients from clinical symptoms, serum thyroxine and TRAb, thyroid ultrasound and orbital computed tomography.

The receptor was derived from a man between 18 and 35 years old with Graves' hyperthyroidism. The sequencing input was blood. This rearrangement joins TRBV14 to TRBJ2-3; D remains unclear. CDR3 DNA sequence: TGTGCCAGCAGCCCTCCGGGCCTAACGGGAGATACGCAGTATTTT. Encoded protein: CASSPPGLTGDTQYF.